This TCR beta chain was sequenced during a study of graft-versus-host responses after intestinal transplantation. The germline gives CDR1 SGHTA, CDR2 FQGTGA. Trimming stripped 5 bases from V and 8 bases from J, with 19 bases between. The CDR3 has 15 amino acids. For this clone: The antigen remains unidentified.

Generated by immunoSEQ multiplex PCR, the TCRdb table keeps only in-frame clones and is missing some. The sample comprises about 120,000 clones, approximately 92% of which are singletons, and more than 0.09% rests with the top ten. This chain connects TRBV7-3 to TRBJ2-1; weak D call: TRBD2 (5 bases). The source is a human donor who received an intestinal transplant. The source material was unstimulated CD4+ T cells sorted from spleen or lymph node cells, sampled before intestinal transplant. The CDR3 DNA is TGTGCCAGCAGCCCCCGGTATATCGGGCGGGATGAGCAGTTCTTC. Translated, it gives CASSPRYIGRDEQFF.